The 18 T cell receptor beta chains below come from one sample, sequenced in a study of shared clonotypes between healthy human individuals. Profiling relied on immunoSEQ multiplex PCR, and the TCRdb table lists in-frame clones only, not all of them. The sample has over a million clones; about four fifths are singletons. The sample consisted of memory CD4+ T cells from PBMCs. The subset: CD45RA-negative fraction. These receptors all come from a man younger than 35 in good health. Some clones in this sample may be carry-over from other donors' samples.

The chain joins TRBV18 to TRBJ1-3; tentative D call: TRBD1 (5 bases). V dropped 3 bases and J dropped 11 bases, with 14 bases sitting between them. Germline V gene sequence: CDR1 KGHSH, CDR2 LQKENI. CDR3 length: 13 residues. The DNA of the CDR3 is TGTGCCAGCTCACCGGGGCCGGGAGGAGCCATATATTTT. Its protein product is CASSPGPGGAIYF.

With respect to this clone: The same CDR3 can be traced to other DNA sequences in this sample. The V call is TRBV18, the J call TRBJ2-5; D is possibly TRBD1 (5 bases). V shed 3 bases and J shed 1 base, with 6 bases lying between them. CDR1 is KGHSH and CDR2 is LQKENI in the germline V gene. The CDR3 consists of 13 residues. The CDR3 reads CASSPDIQETQYF. CDR3 bases: TGTGCCAGCTCACCGGACATCCAAGAGACCCAGTACTTC.

Details on this clone: This sequence may be a read error, since a much larger clone differs from it by one base. The chain recombines TRBV30 with TRBJ2-7; TRBD2 aligns across 11 bases. Germline CDR1 reads GTSNPN; CDR2 reads SVGIG (reference sequence). The CDR3 spans 12 residues. The DNA for the CDR3 is TGTGGGTTTACTAGCGGGAGATACGAGCGGTACTTC. Amino acid sequence: CGFTSGRYERYF. Complete variable domain (other parts from reference TRBV30 and TRBJ2-7): SQTIHQWPATLVQPVGSPLSLECTVEGTSNPNLYWYRQAAGRGLQLLFYSVGIGQISSEVPQNLSASRPQDRQFILSSKKLLLSDSGFYLCGFTSGRYERYFGPGTRLTVT.

Note on this clone: Since a much larger clone is just one base distant, this may be a read error. The V and J genes are TRBV7-3 and TRBJ2-1; D gene unclear. CDR1 SGHTA and CDR2 FQGTGA come from the germline V gene. V lost 5 bases, J lost 7 bases, and 6 bases lay in between. The CDR3 is 11 residues long. CDR3 sequence: CASSVGNEQFF. In nucleotides, the CDR3 is TGTGCCAGCAGCGTGGGTAATGAGCAGTTCTTC. Combining the CDR3 with reference TRBV7-3 and TRBJ2-1 gives the whole variable domain GAGVSQTPSNKVTEKGKYVELRCDPISGHTALYWYRQSLGQGPEFLIYFQGTGAADDSGLPNDRFFAVRPEGSVSTLKIQRTERGDSAVYLCASSVGNEQFFGPGTRLTVL.

The chain is built from TRBV6-6 and TRBJ1-4, with 10 nucleotides matching TRBD1. Germline V gene data show CDR1 as MNHNY and CDR2 as SVGAGI (reference sequence). The CDR3 sequence is 14 residues long. The J segment lost 10 bases and the V segment lost 7 bases, leaving 9 bases of the junction unmatched. Here the CDR3 reads CASTVGTGVVKLFF. The CDR3 nucleotides are TGTGCCAGCACCGTTGGGACAGGGGTAGTAAAACTGTTTTTT.

This rearrangement joins TRBV21-1 to TRBJ2-7; the table assigns TRBD2, which was not confirmed against the DNA. TRBV21-1 is a pseudogene locus. This CDR3 is built from 14 residues. Written as DNA, the CDR3 is TGTGCCAGCAGCAAAGAACTAGCGGGAGTGAAGCAGTACTTC. Translating it yields CASSKELAGVKQYF.

The chain joins TRBV28 to TRBJ2-3; 13 positions match TRBD2. The J segment lost 2 bases and the V segment lost 11 bases, leaving 10 bases of the junction unmatched. The germline V gene encodes CDR1 MDHEN and CDR2 SYDVKM. There are 16 residues in the CDR3. The CDR3 DNA reads TGTGCCGGGGCCGCGGGACTAGCGGGACCCACAGATACGCAGTATTTT. This sequence encodes CAGAAGLAGPTDTQYF.

The chain links TRBV13 to TRBJ2-3; no clear D gene. Trimming removed 5 bases at V and 3 bases at J, with 9 bases between. The CDR3 is 13 residues long. Looked up from germline, CDR1 is PRHDT and CDR2 is FYEKMQ (reference sequence). CDR3 DNA sequence: TGTGCCAGCAGCGCGGCCGGTACAGATACGCAGTATTTT. Its translation is CASSAAGTDTQYF.

The chain employs TRBV5-4 and TRBJ2-7; TRBD1 or TRBD2 may be the D gene (5 bases each). Deletions cut 3 bases from V and 2 bases from J, with 12 bases between. The CDR3 extends over 14 amino acids. Germline CDR1 is SGHNT and CDR2 is YYREEE (reference sequence). The CDR3 sequence is CASSSGTRTYEQYF. DNA of the CDR3: TGTGCCAGCAGCTCTGGGACGAGAACCTACGAGCAGTACTTC.

The chain combines TRBV6-1 with TRBJ2-7; 10 positions match TRBD2. This CDR3 contains 13 residues. Germline loops: CDR1 MNHNS, CDR2 SASEGT. V was pared by 8 bases and J by 3 bases, with 4 bases of the junction left unmatched. The CDR3 loop is CASGRLAGYEQYF. DNA of the CDR3: TGTGCCAGCGGGAGACTAGCGGGCTACGAGCAGTACTTC.

The genes are TRBV2 and TRBJ2-5; 7 nucleotides match TRBD1. This CDR3 has 12 amino acids. Germline values: CDR1 SNHLY, CDR2 FYNNEI. The V gene end was trimmed by 8 bases and the J gene end by 5 bases; junction bases not matched to a gene: 5. The CDR3 DNA reads as TGTGCCAGCGGGACAGTTCGGGAGACCCAGTACTTC. Amino acid sequence: CASGTVRETQYF.

The chain carries TRBV27 and TRBJ1-5; no clear D gene. The CDR3 runs to 13 residues. Looked up from germline, CDR1 is MNHEY and CDR2 is SMNVEV (reference sequence). V gave up 2 bases and J gave up 3 bases, with 5 bases separating them. This chain's CDR3 is CASSLAYNQPQHF. The CDR3 nucleotides read TGTGCCAGCAGTTTAGCGTACAATCAGCCCCAGCATTTT.

Of note for this clone: Other DNA sequences in this specimen translate into the identical CDR3. The chain combines TRBV18 with TRBJ2-3; no clear D gene. V was shortened by 2 bases and J by 3 bases, with 6 bases between the two germline ends. This CDR3 is built from 13 residues. CDR1 KGHSH and CDR2 LQKENI come from the germline V gene. As DNA, the CDR3 is TGTGCCAGCTCACCAGAGTCGACAGATACGCAGTATTTT. Amino acid sequence: CASSPESTDTQYF.

The CDR3 sequence is CASGLGATPAEKLFF. DNA for the CDR3: TGCGCCAGCGGTCTCGGGGCTACTCCGGCGGAAAAACTGTTTTTT. The chain employs TRBV5-1 and TRBJ1-4; possible D gene TRBD1, 5 bases. Germline V gene sequence: CDR1 SGHRS, CDR2 YFSETQ. V was clipped by 7 bases and J by 8 bases, with 21 bases between them. The CDR3 is 15 amino acids.

V gene TRBV5-1 combines with J gene TRBJ2-1, with D tentatively TRBD1 (6 bases). CDR3 length equals 15 residues. CDR1 and CDR2 from the germline V gene are SGHRS and YFSETQ. The V gene lost 2 bases and the J gene lost 4 bases, with 13 bases spanning the gap. The CDR3 reads CASSLFSGQYNEQFF. CDR3 nucleotide sequence: TGCGCCAGCAGCTTATTTTCGGGACAATACAATGAGCAGTTCTTC.

This clone was seen at least ten times. The CDR3 spells CASSQQPNTEAFF. The CDR3 DNA reads TGTGCCAGCAGTCAACAACCGAACACTGAAGCTTTCTTT. The chain is built from TRBV28 and TRBJ1-1; no clear D gene. This CDR3 is 13 amino acids long. Germline CDR1 MDHEN, CDR2 SYDVKM. V dropped 5 bases and J dropped 1 base, with 8 bases sitting between them.

V usage is TRBV7-9 and J usage is TRBJ1-2, with D perhaps matching TRBD1 (5 bases). The CDR3 length is 13 residues. From germline, CDR1 is SEHNR and CDR2 FQNEAQ (reference sequence). Trimming shortened V by 3 bases and J by 14 bases, and 19 bases separated the two germline ends. In DNA form, the CDR3 reads TGTGCCAGCAGCTTGAATGATGGGGCCGCTCTTACCTTC. Residues: CASSLNDGAALTF.

The V call is TRBV29-1, the J call TRBJ1-2; 9 bases line up with TRBD1. From germline, CDR1 is SQVTM and CDR2 ANQGSEA. After removal of 5 bases from V and 2 bases from J, the junction contained 12 bases not matched to a gene. This CDR3 has 16 amino acids. The CDR3 spells CSVLLIGQGKNYGYTF. CDR3 DNA sequence: TGCAGCGTTCTCTTAATTGGACAGGGGAAAAACTATGGCTACACCTTC.